This T cell receptor (beta chain) was captured by sequencing in a study of T cells in Graves' hyperthyroidism and ophthalmopathy. This clonotype has only a few counts. Every diagnosis used clinical symptoms, serum thyroxine and TRAb, thyroid ultrasound and orbital computed tomography. RNA transcripts served as the template for amplifying TCR beta CDR3 regions. Carried out on the TCR CDR3, a first-round RT-PCR used the HTBI primer set. TCRdb fed the multiplex PCR reads into MiXCR, producing one record per CDR3 protein. The data hold a few hundred thousand distinct CDR3 sequences, with roughly a fifth observed a single time. Germline assignment: CDR1 KGHDR and CDR2 SFDVKD. This CDR3 has 16 residues. V lost 0 bases and J lost 4; bases outside the gene matches: 5.

The sequence derives from a man aged 50-60 years with Graves' ophthalmopathy. Sequencing was performed on blood. The gene calls are TRBV24-1 and TRBJ2-3; 8 bases are shared with TRBD2. CDR3 amino acids: CATSDLRLAGADTQYF. CDR3 in DNA: TGTGCCACCAGTGATTTGCGGCTAGCGGGTGCAGATACGCAGTATTTT.